This is a list of T cell receptor beta chains from one sample in a study of CD8 T cells in Susac syndrome. From the immunoSEQ multiplex PCR reads, TCRdb called clonotypes with MiXCR, one entry per CDR3 protein. The sample shows roughly 150,000 distinct CDR3 sequences, over 85% of them seen only once. The specimen was CD8+ T cells from PBMCs. All receptors derive from a human donor with multiple sclerosis. The CDR3 runs from the conserved cysteine through the conserved F or W. Fields, in order: D gene, J gene, V gene, clone size, CDR3 protein, CDR3 DNA. D genes are given only for firm matches. Clone size, where shown, is once, few, many, or a class for clones that have expanded.

>TRBD2|TRBJ2-3|TRBV13|NA
CASSPSGGGGGADTQYF
TGTGCCAGCAGCCCGTCCGGCGGGGGGGGTGGCGCAGATACGCAGTATTTT
>TRBD1|TRBJ1-5|TRBV4-1|NA
CASSPEGADQPQHF
TGCGCCAGCAGCCCCGAGGGGGCGGATCAGCCCCAGCATTTT
>NA|TRBJ2-2|TRBV6-1|once
CASSDGVDFTGELFF
TGTGCCAGCAGTGACGGGGTGGACTTCACCGGGGAGCTGTTTTTT
>NA|TRBJ2-1|TRBV9|NA
CASSVEGLSYNEQFF
TGTGCCAGCAGCGTTGAGGGCCTCTCCTACAATGAGCAGTTCTTC
>NA|TRBJ2-7|TRBV9|NA
CASSPGLSYEQYF
TGTGCCAGCAGCCCGGGGCTCTCCTACGAGCAGTACTTC
>NA|TRBJ1-2|TRBV4-1|NA
CASSQDHRDAYTF
TGCGCCAGCAGCCAAGATCACAGGGATGCCTACACCTTC
>NA|TRBJ1-6|TRBV5-1|NA
CASSLNPGNSPLHF
TGCGCCAGCAGCTTGAACCCAGGGAATTCACCCCTCCACTTT
>TRBD1|TRBJ1-2|TRBV27|NA
CASRSGGIVTF
TGTGCCAGCAGATCAGGGGGGATAGTCACCTTC
>NA|TRBJ1-1|TRBV30|NA
CAWRPPGQTPNTEAFF
TGTGCCTGGAGACCCCCCGGACAGACCCCGAACACTGAAGCTTTCTTT
>NA|TRBJ1-2|TRBV4-2|NA
CASSQEKGRGSYTF
TGTGCCAGCAGCCAAGAGAAGGGGCGCGGCAGCTACACCTTC
>NA|TRBJ2-7|TRBV13|NA
CASSSEATYEQYF
TGTGCCAGCAGCTCAGAAGCCACCTACGAGCAGTACTTC
>TRBD1|TRBJ2-7|TRBV7-9|NA
CASSSRTGGFGEQYF
TGTGCCAGCAGTTCCCGGACAGGGGGCTTCGGTGAGCAGTACTTC
>NA|TRBJ1-6|TRBV13|NA
CASSLGRVISPLHF
TGTGCCAGCAGCTTAGGCCGGGTTATTTCACCCCTCCACTTT
>NA|TRBJ2-6|TRBV7-9|NA
CASILFGSGANVLTF
TGTGCCAGCATCCTCTTCGGCTCTGGGGCCAACGTCCTGACTTTC
>NA|TRBJ2-2|TRBV29-1|NA
CSAGEGGELFF
TGCAGCGCAGGGGAAGGCGGGGAGCTGTTTTTT
>NA|TRBJ2-3|TRBV9|NA
CASSPRGGPTDTQYF
TGTGCCAGCAGCCCCCGGGGTGGGCCCACAGATACGCAGTATTTT
>TRBD2|TRBJ2-5|TRBV6-1|NA
CACAPGRDQETQYF
TGTGCCTGCGCCCCGGGGAGGGACCAAGAGACCCAGTACTTC
>NA|TRBJ1-3|TRBV7-9|NA
CASRAPGSGNTIYF
TGTGCCAGCAGGGCTCCTGGCTCTGGAAACACCATATATTTT
>NA|TRBJ2-1|TRBV25-1|NA
CASSDPLSNEQFF
TGTGCCAGCAGTGATCCGCTTTCCAATGAGCAGTTCTTC